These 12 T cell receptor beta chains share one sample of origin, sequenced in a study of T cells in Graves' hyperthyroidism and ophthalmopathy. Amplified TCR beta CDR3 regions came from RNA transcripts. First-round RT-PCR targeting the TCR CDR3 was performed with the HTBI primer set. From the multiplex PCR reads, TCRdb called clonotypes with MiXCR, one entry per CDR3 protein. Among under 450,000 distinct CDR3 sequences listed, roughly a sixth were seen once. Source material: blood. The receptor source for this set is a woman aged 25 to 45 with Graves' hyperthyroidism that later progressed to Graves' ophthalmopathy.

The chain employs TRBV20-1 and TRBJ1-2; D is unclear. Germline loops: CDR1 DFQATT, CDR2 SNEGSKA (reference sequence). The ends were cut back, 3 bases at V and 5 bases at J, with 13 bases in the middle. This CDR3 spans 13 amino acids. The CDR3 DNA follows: TGCAGTGCTAGGTCACAGATCGAGTATGGCTACACCTTC. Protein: CSARSQIEYGYTF.

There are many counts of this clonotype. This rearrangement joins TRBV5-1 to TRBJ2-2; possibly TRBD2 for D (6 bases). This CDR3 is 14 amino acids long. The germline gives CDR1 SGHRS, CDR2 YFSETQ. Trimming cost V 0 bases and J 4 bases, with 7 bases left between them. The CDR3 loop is CASSLVGGTGELFF. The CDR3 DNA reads TGCGCCAGCAGCTTGGTCGGGGGCACCGGGGAGCTGTTTTTT.

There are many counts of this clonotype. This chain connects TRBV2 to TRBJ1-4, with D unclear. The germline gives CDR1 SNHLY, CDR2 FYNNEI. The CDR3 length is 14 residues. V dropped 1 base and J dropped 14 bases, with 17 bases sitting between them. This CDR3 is CASSEVMFGEALFF. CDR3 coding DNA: TGTGCCAGCAGTGAAGTAATGTTTGGGGAAGCTCTGTTTTTT. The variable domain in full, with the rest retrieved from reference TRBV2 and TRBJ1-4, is EPEVTQTPSHQVTQMGQEVILRCVPISNHLYFYWYRQILGQKVEFLVSFYNNEISEKSEIFDDQFSVERPDGSNFTLKIRSTKLEDSAMYFCASSEVMFGEALFFGSGTQLSVL.

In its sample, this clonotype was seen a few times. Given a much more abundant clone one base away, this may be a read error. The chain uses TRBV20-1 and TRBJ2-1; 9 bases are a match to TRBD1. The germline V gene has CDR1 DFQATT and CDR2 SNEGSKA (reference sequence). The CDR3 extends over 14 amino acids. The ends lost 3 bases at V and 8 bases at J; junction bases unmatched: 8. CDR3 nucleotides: TGCAGTGCTAGGGACAGGGGTGATCGGGATGAGCAGTTCTTC. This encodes CSARDRGDRDEQFF.

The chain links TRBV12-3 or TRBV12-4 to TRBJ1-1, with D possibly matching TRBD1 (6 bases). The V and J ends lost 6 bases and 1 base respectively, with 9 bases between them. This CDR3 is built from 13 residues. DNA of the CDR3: TGTGCCAGCAGCGGACAGTGGAACACTGAAGCTTTCTTT. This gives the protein CASSGQWNTEAFF.

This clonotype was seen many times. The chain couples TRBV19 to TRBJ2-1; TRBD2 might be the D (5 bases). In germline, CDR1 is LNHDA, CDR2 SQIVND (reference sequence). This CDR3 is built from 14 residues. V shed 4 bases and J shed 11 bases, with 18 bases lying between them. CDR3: CASSRQATGVKQFF. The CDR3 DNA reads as TGTGCCAGTAGTAGGCAGGCGACCGGGGTAAAGCAGTTCTTC. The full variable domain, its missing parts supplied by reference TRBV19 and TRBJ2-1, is DGGITQSPKYLFRKEGQNVTLSCEQNLNHDAMYWYRQDPGQGLRLIYYSQIVNDFQKGDIAEGYSVSREKKESFPLTVTSAQKNPTAFYLCASSRQATGVKQFFGPGTRLTVL.

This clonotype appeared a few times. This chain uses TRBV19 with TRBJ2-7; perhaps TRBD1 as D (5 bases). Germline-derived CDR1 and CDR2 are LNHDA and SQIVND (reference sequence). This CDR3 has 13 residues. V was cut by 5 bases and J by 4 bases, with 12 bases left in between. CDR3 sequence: CASSFSSGYEQYF. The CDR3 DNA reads TGTGCCAGTAGTTTTTCATCAGGGTACGAGCAGTACTTC.

Here the CDR3 reads CAISPGPSRGTDTQYF. The CDR3 nucleotides are TGTGCCATCAGTCCCGGGCCATCAAGGGGCACAGATACGCAGTATTTT. The chain recombines TRBV10-3 with TRBJ2-3; no firm D call. This CDR3 is 16 amino acids long. CDR1 and CDR2 from the germline V gene are ENHRY and SYGVKD. V lost 5 bases and J lost 1, with 16 bases in between.

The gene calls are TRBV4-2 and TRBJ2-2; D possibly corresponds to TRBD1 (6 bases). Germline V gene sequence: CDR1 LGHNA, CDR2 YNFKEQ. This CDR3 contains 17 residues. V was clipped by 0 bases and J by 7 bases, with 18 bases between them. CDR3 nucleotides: TGTGCCAGCAGCCAAGATGTAGACAGGCGGGTAGGCGGGGAGCTGTTTTTT. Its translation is CASSQDVDRRVGGELFF.

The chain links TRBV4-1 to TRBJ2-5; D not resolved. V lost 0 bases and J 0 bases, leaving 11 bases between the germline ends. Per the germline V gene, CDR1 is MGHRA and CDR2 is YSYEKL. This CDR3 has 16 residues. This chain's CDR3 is CASSQDRLTDQETQYF. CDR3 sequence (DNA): TGCGCCAGCAGCCAAGATAGATTAACAGACCAAGAGACCCAGTACTTC.

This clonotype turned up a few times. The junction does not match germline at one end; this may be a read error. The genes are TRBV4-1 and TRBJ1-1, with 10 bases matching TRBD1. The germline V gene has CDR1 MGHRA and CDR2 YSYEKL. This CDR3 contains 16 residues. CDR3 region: CASSHPRTGGYTEASF. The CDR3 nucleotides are TGCGCCAGCAGCCACCCGCGGACAGGGGGATACACTGAAGCTTCCTTT.

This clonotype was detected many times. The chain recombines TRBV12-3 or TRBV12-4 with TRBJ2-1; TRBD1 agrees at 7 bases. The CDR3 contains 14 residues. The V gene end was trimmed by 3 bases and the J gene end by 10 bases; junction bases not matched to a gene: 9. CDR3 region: CASSFSSGQQEQFF. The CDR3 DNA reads TGTGCCAGCAGTTTCTCTTCGGGACAGCAGGAGCAGTTCTTC.